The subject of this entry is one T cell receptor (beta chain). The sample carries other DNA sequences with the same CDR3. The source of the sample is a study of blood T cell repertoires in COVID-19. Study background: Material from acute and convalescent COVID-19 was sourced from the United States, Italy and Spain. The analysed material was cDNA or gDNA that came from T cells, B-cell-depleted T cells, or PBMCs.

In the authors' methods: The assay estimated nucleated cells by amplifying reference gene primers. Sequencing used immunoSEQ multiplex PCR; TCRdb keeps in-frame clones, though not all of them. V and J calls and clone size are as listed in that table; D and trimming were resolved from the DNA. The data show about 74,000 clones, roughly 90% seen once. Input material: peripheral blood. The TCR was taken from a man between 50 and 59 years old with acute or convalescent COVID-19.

The CDR3 loop is CASTRGTGGYEQYF. Here the CDR3 DNA reads TGTGCCAGCACCCGCGGGACAGGGGGCTACGAGCAGTACTTC. V and J are TRBV5-5 and TRBJ2-7; 11 bases are shared with TRBD1. The CDR3 has 14 residues. Unmatched junction bases numbered 5, after V lost 6 bases and J lost 3 bases. Germline V lookup: CDR1 SGHKS, CDR2 YYEKEE (reference sequence).